The T cell receptor beta chain under discussion was sequenced for a study of memory CD4+ T cells and cytomegalovirus serostatus. Across the whole study: Healthy Belgian adult donors included fewer than 10 CMV-positive and some 23 CMV-negative people.

The CDR3 loop spans 14 amino acids. V lost 4 bases to trimming and J lost 7 bases; unmatched junction nucleotides: 4. Germline loops: CDR1 SGHRS, CDR2 YFSETQ. Single viable CD3+CD4+CD8-CD45RO+ cells were sorted as the memory CD4+ T cells. Positive selection with CD4 microbeads enriched total CD4+ T cells. Source study methods: Out-of-frame sequences were removed, leaving a few million distinct TCRbeta sequences. Data came from immunoSEQ multiplex PCR; TCRdb stores just in-frame clones and leaves some out. That table supplies the V and J calls and clone size; D and trimming were determined from the DNA. The repertoire has about 62,000 clones, roughly three quarters of them found once; the top ten carry roughly 4.7%.

V usage is TRBV5-1 and J usage is TRBJ2-1; 11 positions agree with TRBD1. The TCR comes from an adult in good health and CMV-seropositive. Sequenced sample: memory CD4+ T cells from blood. The CDR3 spells CASSRGQGANEQFF. The CDR3, as DNA: TGCGCCAGCAGCCGTGGACAGGGGGCGAATGAGCAGTTCTTC.